This T cell receptor beta chain was identified in a study of technical replicates of blood from several donors. Trimming took 0 bases from V and 4 from J, leaving 18 bases between them. Germline V gives CDR1 SGHDT, CDR2 YYEEEE. This CDR3 is built from 17 residues. Measured with immunoSEQ multiplex PCR; TCRdb has only the in-frame clones, and not every one. The sample holds roughly 68,000 clones, about nine tenths seen once. The chain joins TRBV5-6 to TRBJ2-3, with D tentatively TRBD2 (6 bases). The sequenced sample consisted of PBMCs. The receptor was isolated from a human donor in good health. Some clones in this sample may be carry-over from other donors' samples. CDR3 sequence: CASSLGSFRRAADTQYF. The DNA of the CDR3 is TGTGCCAGCAGCTTGGGCTCTTTCCGGAGGGCGGCAGATACGCAGTATTTT. The full variable domain, completed using reference TRBV5-6 and TRBJ2-3, is DAGVTQSPTHLIKTRGQQVTLRCSPKSGHDTVSWYQQALGQGPQFIFQYYEEEERQRGNFPDRFSGHQFPNYSSELNVNALLLGDSALYLCASSLGSFRRAADTQYFGPGTRLTVL.